This T cell receptor (beta chain) came from a study of immune characterization of retroperitoneal liposarcoma. The CDR3 is 16 amino acids. V trimming: 3 bases; J trimming: 5 bases; junction bases outside the gene matches: 2. Per germline, CDR1 SGHNT and CDR2 YENEEA. MiXCR, run by TCRdb on the PCR reads, gives a single entry per CDR3 protein. The table has thousands of distinct CDR3 sequences, 45% to 55% seen once. V and J are TRBV11-3 and TRBJ2-2; 14 bases line up with TRBD2. The sample taken for sequencing was tumor tissue. The receptor's source is a female donor with retroperitoneal liposarcoma. The CDR3 region has the DNA TGTGCCAGCAGCTTCGGACTAGCGGGGGGTACCGGGGAGCTGTTTTTT. Translating gives CASSFGLAGGTGELFF.